The clone carrying this TCR beta chain was counted a few times. What it binds is not known. This record comes from a study of beta chain features in type 1 diabetes. The CDR3 totals 15 residues. Germline V gene lookup returns CDR1 LNHNV and CDR2 YYDKDF (reference sequence). The ends lost 0 bases at V and 1 base at J; junction bases unmatched: 0. cDNA synthesis used the whole RNA isolate, giving expressed TCRB sequences. Clones were sequenced by immunoSEQ multiplex PCR, and TCRdb holds only the in-frame ones, with some missing. The table has approximately 400,000 clones, roughly 16% seen once. Findings of the study overall: Researchers report that Type 1 diabetes patients had moderately but significantly shorter TCRB CDR3s across all four CD4+ subsets.

V and J are TRBV15 and TRBJ2-3; 8 bases agree with TRBD1. The receptor was isolated from a woman aged 18 to 35 in good health. Sequencing input: naive CD4+ T cells from blood. CDR3 coding DNA: TGTGCCACCAGCAGAGAGGGACAGGGCACAGATACGCAGTATTTT. Translated: CATSREGQGTDTQYF.